The subject of this entry is one TCR beta chain. This sample stems from a study of blood T cell repertoires in COVID-19. Whole-study context: Sources were T cells, B-cell-depleted T cells, or PBMCs; the material itself was cDNA or gDNA.

As processed by the authors: Nucleated cell number was recorded as an estimate derived from reference gene primer amplification. TCRdb's table, derived via immunoSEQ multiplex PCR, lists solely in-frame clones and lacks some. V, J and clone size were drawn from that table, and D and trimming were deduced from the DNA. The sample carries about 180,000 clones, about nine tenths recorded once. Participants spanned ages about 18 to 90 years and resided in about two dozen US areas. Participants' own reports of clinical history determined their cohort assignment. The germline CDR1 and CDR2 sequences are SGHTA and FQGNSA. V lost 5 bases, J lost 6 bases, and 7 bases stayed unmatched. This CDR3 comprises 14 residues.

This chain joins TRBV7-2 and TRBJ1-5, with 7 bases aligning to TRBD1. This TCR came from a woman under 30 who had recovered from COVID-19. Source material: PBMCs or T cells enriched from blood (not recorded which). CDR3 sequence: CASSNDRAGQPQHF. The CDR3 DNA is TGTGCCAGCAGCAACGACAGGGCCGGTCAGCCCCAGCATTTT.